The 28 T cell receptor beta chains given below trace back to one sample, sequenced in a study of T cells in Graves' hyperthyroidism and ophthalmopathy. Using RNA transcripts as the source, TCR beta CDR3 regions were amplified. The HTBI primer set was used in a first-round RT-PCR of the TCR CDR3. TCRdb analysed the multiplex PCR reads with MiXCR anew, one entry per CDR3 protein. The table records around 570,000 distinct CDR3 sequences, just under 20% of them present only once. Sequencing used blood. These receptors all come from a man aged 40-50 years with Graves' ophthalmopathy.

This chain uses TRBV14 with TRBJ1-5; the D gene is possibly TRBD1 (6 bases). Germline loops: CDR1 SGHDN, CDR2 FVKESK. Trimming took 3 bases from V and 5 from J, leaving 17 bases between them. There are 16 residues in the CDR3. The CDR3 here is CASSQGGQLRHQPQHF. In DNA, the CDR3 is TGTGCCAGCAGCCAGGGAGGACAGTTGAGACATCAGCCCCAGCATTTT.

V and J are TRBV12-3 or TRBV12-4 and TRBJ2-7; D could derive from TRBD1 or TRBD2 (7 bases each). V lost 7 bases and J 7 bases, leaving 20 bases between the germline ends. The CDR3 runs to 14 residues. Here the CDR3 reads CASKSTTGRGEQYF. The CDR3 DNA sequence: TGTGCCAGCAAATCCACGACAGGGCGGGGGGAGCAGTACTTC.

This chain uses TRBV4-3 with TRBJ1-1, with D hard to call. The CDR3 loop spans 16 amino acids. Germline V lookup: CDR1 LGHNA, CDR2 YSLEER. Trimming took off 4 bases at V and 0 bases at J, with 15 bases between the two ends. Here the CDR3 reads CASSPSSGSVNTEAFF. The CDR3 bases are TGCGCCAGCAGCCCCTCATCGGGGTCGGTGAACACTGAAGCTTTCTTT.

This clonotype was observed a handful of times. The chain combines TRBV6-1 with TRBJ2-3; D may be TRBD1 (5 bases). V was pared by 7 bases and J by 0 bases, with 14 bases between. The V gene's germline CDR1 is MNHNS and CDR2 SASEGT. The CDR3 has 15 residues. The CDR3 region has the DNA TGTGCCAGCAACCTAGGGGCCTATAGCACAGATACGCAGTATTTT. This gives the protein CASNLGAYSTDTQYF.

The sample holds a few counts of this clonotype. The chain has TRBV30 and TRBJ2-1; tentative D call: TRBD1 (5 bases). Germline values: CDR1 GTSNPN, CDR2 SVGIG (reference sequence). V was shortened by 0 bases and J by 7 bases, with 16 bases between the two germline ends. The CDR3 sequence is 15 residues long. The CDR3 reads CAWSVRGRVSNEQFF. CDR3 in DNA: TGTGCCTGGAGTGTTCGCGGCAGGGTTTCGAATGAGCAGTTCTTC.

This clonotype was counted only a few times. The chain recombines TRBV27 with TRBJ1-1; D is unclear. This CDR3 is 14 amino acids long. Germline V gene data show CDR1 as MNHEY and CDR2 as SMNVEV (reference sequence). V was trimmed by 10 bases and J by 0 bases, leaving 15 bases between them. CDR3 in DNA: TGTGCCACCAGAGCGCCGTCAATGAACACTGAAGCTTTCTTT. It is translated as CATRAPSMNTEAFF.

This clonotype was counted at least ten times. The J gene is TRBJ2-1, the V gene TRBV11-2; 7 positions agree with TRBD1. The CDR3 length is 15 residues. Per the germline V gene, CDR1 is SGHAT and CDR2 is FQNNGV. With V trimmed by 5 bases and J by 7 bases, 11 bases remained unmatched. The DNA of the CDR3 is TGTGCCAGCAGCCCATCGGGACAGCTACTGAATGAGCAGTTCTTC. It encodes CASSPSGQLLNEQFF.

This clonotype was recorded at least ten times. V and J are TRBV6-1 and TRBJ1-5; 8 bases map to TRBD1. Germline loops: CDR1 MNHNS, CDR2 SASEGT. CDR3 size: 14 residues. J lost 2 bases, V lost 7 bases, and 4 bases had no gene match. CDR3 amino acids: CASTPGQGNQPQHF. The CDR3 region has the DNA TGTGCCAGCACTCCGGGACAGGGCAATCAGCCCCAGCATTTT.

There are many counts of this clonotype. The chain employs TRBV7-9 and TRBJ2-2; D is perhaps TRBD2 (5 bases). Looked up from germline, CDR1 is SEHNR and CDR2 is FQNEAQ (reference sequence). The CDR3 loop spans 15 amino acids. Trimming cost V 5 bases and J 0 bases, with 10 bases left between them. CDR3 DNA: TGTGCCAGCAGCCTCCGGGATTCGAACACCGGGGAGCTGTTTTTT. Protein product: CASSLRDSNTGELFF.

This clonotype appeared many times. The CDR3 nucleotides read TGTGCCAGCAGCTTGGCGGGGTTAGGTGGCAGGGGGCCCCAAGAGACCCAGTACTTC. This gives the protein CASSLAGLGGRGPQETQYF. The chain uses TRBV28 and TRBJ2-5, with 8 nucleotides matching TRBD1. V lost 6 bases to trimming and J lost 1 base; unmatched junction nucleotides: 19. Germline V gene lookup returns CDR1 MDHEN and CDR2 SYDVKM. The length of the CDR3 is 19 residues. Together with reference TRBV28 and TRBJ2-5, the CDR3 gives the full variable domain: DVKVTQSSRYLVKRTGEKVFLECVQDMDHENMFWYRQDPGLGLRLIYFSYDVKMKEKGDIPEGYSVSREKKERFSLILESASTNQTSMYLCASSLAGLGGRGPQETQYFGPGTRLLVL.

The V gene is TRBV2, the J gene TRBJ1-2, with D possibly matching TRBD1 (6 bases). Between the trimmed V and J ends, which lost 6 bases and 7 bases, there was a span of 12 bases. CDR3 size: 12 residues. Germline CDR1 is SNHLY and CDR2 is FYNNEI. DNA of the CDR3: TGTGCCAGCAGCTTACAGGGCGCTGGCTACACCTTC. Protein: CASSLQGAGYTF.

This clonotype was counted many times. The V gene is TRBV11-2, the J gene TRBJ2-2; D is possibly TRBD1 (5 bases). In germline, CDR1 is SGHAT, CDR2 FQNNGV. The CDR3 is 16 amino acids. Trimming shortened V by 1 base and J by 2 bases, and 11 bases separated the two germline ends. Here the CDR3 DNA reads TGTGCCAGCAGCTTAGGGGTTGACAGAAACACCGGGGAGCTGTTTTTT. It codes for CASSLGVDRNTGELFF.

V is TRBV20-1 and J is TRBJ1-2; possibly TRBD1 for D (6 bases). The germline CDR1 and CDR2 sequences are DFQATT and SNEGSKA (reference sequence). CDR3 length equals 12 residues. Trimming cost V 3 bases and J 5 bases, with 10 bases left between them. CDR3 sequence (DNA): TGCAGTGCTAGGTGGCAGGGGTATGGCTACACCTTC. Its translation is CSARWQGYGYTF.

The chain joins TRBV20-1 to TRBJ1-6, with a possible D match to TRBD1 (5 bases). V lost 2 bases and J 8 bases, leaving 7 bases between the germline ends. Germline values: CDR1 DFQATT, CDR2 SNEGSKA (reference sequence). The CDR3 spans 12 residues. This chain's CDR3 is CSARLGDSPLHF. CDR3 nucleotides: TGCAGTGCTAGACTAGGGGATTCACCCCTCCACTTT.

The chain joins TRBV6-8 to TRBJ2-7; D is possibly TRBD2 (5 bases). The CDR3 covers 13 residues. The V end lost 6 bases, the J end lost 5 bases, and 14 bases lay between the germline ends. Per germline, CDR1 MNHGY and CDR2 SAAAGT. This CDR3 reads CASSNGRRDEQYF. The CDR3 DNA reads as TGTGCCAGCAGCAACGGGCGGCGGGACGAGCAGTACTTC.

This clonotype occurred a few times. The chain joins TRBV7-9 to TRBJ2-5; TRBD1 matches at 7 bases. J was trimmed by 2 bases and V by 2 bases; bases with no gene match: 5. CDR3 size: 15 residues. Germline V gene lookup returns CDR1 SEHNR and CDR2 FQNEAQ (reference sequence). For the CDR3, the DNA is TGTGCCAGCAGCTTAATGACAGGGCTACAAGAGACCCAGTACTTC. As protein: CASSLMTGLQETQYF.

This clonotype was picked up many times. The DNA of the CDR3 is TGTGCCAGCAGTGGGGGACTAGCGGGCGATGAGCAGTTCTTC. It encodes CASSGGLAGDEQFF. This chain uses TRBV2 with TRBJ2-1, with TRBD2 matching over 12 bases. The CDR3 covers 14 residues. CDR1 is SNHLY, CDR2 FYNNEI, per germline. V dropped 4 bases and J dropped 8; count of bases not matched to a gene: 3.

This rearrangement joins TRBV28 to TRBJ2-5; 7 nucleotides match TRBD2. This CDR3 has 12 residues. CDR1 and CDR2 (germline): MDHEN, SYDVKM. The V segment lost 8 bases and the J segment 2 bases; nucleotides outside the gene matches: 2. The CDR3 reads CASGRVQETQYF. In DNA form, the CDR3 reads TGTGCCAGCGGGAGGGTTCAAGAGACCCAGTACTTC.

Written as DNA, the CDR3 is TGTGCCAGCAGTTTATCGGGATACAGAGCCTACGAGCAGTACTTC. It codes for CASSLSGYRAYEQYF. The gene calls are TRBV27 and TRBJ2-7, with D hard to call. This CDR3 contains 15 residues. With 0 bases removed from V and 2 bases from J, the gap between germline ends came to 11 bases. Looked up from germline, CDR1 is MNHEY and CDR2 is SMNVEV (reference sequence).

This clonotype was detected a few times. The chain has TRBV7-6 and TRBJ2-1, with TRBD2 matching over 11 bases. Germline V gene sequence: CDR1 SGHVS, CDR2 FNYEAQ. The CDR3 consists of 18 residues. The V segment lost 4 bases and the J segment 5 bases; nucleotides outside the gene matches: 13. CDR3 coding DNA: TGTGCCAGCAGCTCGGCCCGGGGGCTAGCGGGAGGCAACAATGAGCAGTTCTTC. Translating gives CASSSARGLAGGNNEQFF.

This clonotype has a single count. The genes are TRBV5-6 and TRBJ2-6; no firm D call. Germline V gene data show CDR1 as SGHDT and CDR2 as YYEEEE. Between the trimmed V and J ends, which lost 2 bases and 2 bases, there was a span of 8 bases. There are 15 residues in the CDR3. The CDR3 coding sequence is TGTGCCAGCAGCTTCTACACAACTGGGGCCAACGTCCTGACTTTC. Translating it yields CASSFYTTGANVLTF. Complete variable domain (other parts from reference TRBV5-6 and TRBJ2-6): DAGVTQSPTHLIKTRGQQVTLRCSPKSGHDTVSWYQQALGQGPQFIFQYYEEEERQRGNFPDRFSGHQFPNYSSELNVNALLLGDSALYLCASSFYTTGANVLTFGAGSRLTVL.

The chain has TRBV9 and TRBJ2-1; TRBD2 agrees at 13 bases. The ends lost 4 bases at V and 6 bases at J; junction bases unmatched: 7. CDR3 length: 16 amino acids. Germline V gene lookup returns CDR1 SGDLS and CDR2 YYNGEE. The CDR3 protein is CASSSPGLAGLNEQFF. As DNA, the CDR3 is TGTGCCAGCAGCTCACCGGGACTAGCGGGACTCAATGAGCAGTTCTTC.

The rearrangement uses TRBV6-2 or TRBV6-3 and TRBJ2-1, with TRBD1 identical over 7 bases. Trimming took 5 bases from V and 3 from J; bases not matched to a gene: 4. This CDR3 is 14 amino acids long. Germline V gene sequence: CDR1 MNHEY, CDR2 SVGEGT. CDR3 amino acids: CASSDHRGYNEQFF. The DNA for the CDR3 is TGTGCCAGCAGTGACCACAGGGGCTACAATGAGCAGTTCTTC.

This clonotype has just a few counts. This sequence joins TRBV6-1 and TRBJ2-5; a weak D match, TRBD2 (6 bases). The CDR3 loop spans 15 amino acids. In germline, CDR1 is MNHNS, CDR2 SASEGT. With 7 bases removed from V and 5 bases from J, the gap between germline ends came to 20 bases. This chain's CDR3 is CASTPRAGRAETQYF. As DNA, the CDR3 is TGTGCCAGCACCCCCCGGGCGGGAAGGGCGGAGACCCAGTACTTC.

This clonotype was observed a handful of times. The chain is built from TRBV6-9 and TRBJ2-3; 12 bases align to TRBD2. The CDR3 runs 16 residues. The trim removed 6 bases at V and 1 base at J, leaving 5 bases unmatched. CDR1 and CDR2 (germline): MNHGY, SVAAGI. The CDR3 bases are TGTGCCAGCAGGGCTAGCGGGAGGGGTGGCACAGATACGCAGTATTTT. This translates into CASRASGRGGTDTQYF.

V gene TRBV18 combines with J gene TRBJ2-3, with a possible D match to TRBD2 (5 bases). V lost 3 bases and J 5 bases, leaving 12 bases between the germline ends. Germline V gives CDR1 KGHSH, CDR2 LQKENI. The CDR3 runs 14 residues. The chain's CDR3 is CASSPALAKDTQYF. CDR3 bases: TGTGCCAGCTCACCGGCGCTAGCTAAAGATACGCAGTATTTT.

This clonotype appeared many times. This chain's CDR3 is CASSSLRRLYNEQFF. CDR3 nucleotide sequence: TGTGCCAGCAGCTCTCTGAGAAGGTTATACAATGAGCAGTTCTTC. The V call is TRBV11-2, the J call TRBJ2-1; D gene unclear. The V gene lost 4 bases and the J gene lost 4 bases, with 14 bases spanning the gap. CDR3 length equals 15 residues. CDR1 and CDR2 from the germline V gene are SGHAT and FQNNGV.

This clonotype was observed a handful of times. This rearrangement joins TRBV4-1 to TRBJ1-4; the match to TRBD1 covers 11 bases. The CDR3 has 19 residues. CDR1 and CDR2 from the germline V gene are MGHRA and YSYEKL. V trimming: 3 bases; J trimming: 6 bases; junction bases outside the gene matches: 15. The CDR3 is CASSHPPLRDRGLDEKLFF. The CDR3 bases are TGCGCCAGCAGCCATCCCCCACTAAGGGACAGGGGGTTGGATGAAAAACTGTTTTTT.